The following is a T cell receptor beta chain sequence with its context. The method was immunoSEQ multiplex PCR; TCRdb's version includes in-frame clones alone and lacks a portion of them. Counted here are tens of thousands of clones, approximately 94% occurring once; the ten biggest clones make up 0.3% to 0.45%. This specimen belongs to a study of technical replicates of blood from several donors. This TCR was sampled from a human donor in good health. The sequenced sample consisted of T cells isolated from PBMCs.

This CDR3 is CASSKPEREGHTGELFF. CDR3 nucleotides: TGCGCCAGCAGCAAGCCTGAGCGGGAGGGCCACACCGGGGAGCTGTTTTTT. This chain joins TRBV5-1 and TRBJ2-2, with 10 positions matching TRBD2. V trimming: 4 bases; J trimming: 3 bases; junction bases outside the gene matches: 9. Germline assignment: CDR1 SGHRS and CDR2 YFSETQ. The CDR3 is 17 amino acids.